The clone carrying this T cell receptor beta chain turned up a few times. Its antigen is undetermined. The sample belongs to a study of cytomegalovirus exposure and HLA in healthy donors. Germline V lookup: CDR1 SQVTM, CDR2 ANQGSEA. The trim removed 6 bases at V and 0 bases at J, leaving 15 bases unmatched. The CDR3 is 17 residues long. Study-wide results and limits: The availability of immune exposure information extended only to CMV serostatus.

PCR involved 60 Vbeta and 13 Jbeta primers. Clones were sequenced by immunoSEQ multiplex PCR, and TCRdb holds only the in-frame ones, with some missing. Here the sample spans about 190,000 clones, over 75% being singletons. This receptor was obtained from a man in his forties or fifties in good health and CMV-seronegative. This chain joins TRBV29-1 and TRBJ1-1, with 8 bases fitting TRBD1. The sequencing sample was made of PBMCs. DNA of the CDR3: TGCAGCGTCGTACCCTCGGGACAGGCCCCCATGAACACTGAAGCTTTCTTT. Amino acids: CSVVPSGQAPMNTEAFF.